The 5 T cell receptor beta chains presented below share a single source sample, sequenced in a study of T-cell reconstitution after alpha-beta-depleted transplantation in children. Unique molecular identifiers were incorporated when the TCRbeta library was constructed. TCRdb re-called the PCR reads with MiXCR, one entry per CDR3 protein. The sample lists roughly 340,000 distinct CDR3 sequences; under 20% were seen once. Sample: PBMCs, mostly from graft donor cells, taken 360 days after TCRalphabeta/CD19-depleted stem cell transplant. The receptors shown here come from a male patient between 2 and 15 years old who had a stem cell transplant for acute lymphoblastic leukemia, so the T cells may come from the graft donor.

The chain links TRBV6-5 to TRBJ2-7; TRBD1 aligns across 7 bases. Germline V gene lookup returns CDR1 MNHEY and CDR2 SVGAGI. Trimming removed 2 bases from V and 3 bases from J; junction bases left unmatched: 7. The length of the CDR3 is 15 residues. The CDR3 protein is CASSYRDSPYYEQYF. In DNA, the CDR3 is TGTGCCAGCAGTTACCGGGACAGCCCCTACTACGAGCAGTACTTC.

The table lists this clonotype with a few counts. The genes are TRBV20-1 and TRBJ2-7; 8 bases agree with TRBD1. The trim removed 6 bases at V and 3 bases at J, leaving 7 bases unmatched. Germline CDR1 is DFQATT and CDR2 is SNEGSKA (reference sequence). The CDR3 extends over 13 amino acids. CDR3 DNA: TGCAGTGCCCCGGGACAGGCGATCTACGAGCAGTACTTC. It translates to CSAPGQAIYEQYF.

The genes are TRBV11-2 and TRBJ2-2; D not resolved. V lost 1 base and J lost 6, with 9 bases in between. CDR1 is SGHAT, CDR2 FQNNGV, per germline. The CDR3 runs 14 residues. The CDR3 coding sequence is TGTGCCAGCAGCTTAGTTAGGAAACCCGGGGAGCTGTTTTTT. Translating gives CASSLVRKPGELFF.

The chain uses TRBV28 and TRBJ2-1; no definite D call. Trimming took off 2 bases at V and 3 bases at J, with 5 bases between the two ends. CDR1 and CDR2 (germline): MDHEN, SYDVKM. The CDR3 contains 13 residues. The CDR3 is CASSLRDYNEQFF. CDR3 DNA: TGTGCCAGCAGTTTAAGAGACTACAATGAGCAGTTCTTC.

A few counts support this clonotype. V is TRBV20-1 and J is TRBJ2-6, with D perhaps TRBD2 (6 bases). The V gene lost 3 bases and the J gene lost 2 bases, with 17 bases spanning the gap. From germline, CDR1 is DFQATT and CDR2 SNEGSKA (reference sequence). This CDR3 has 17 residues. The CDR3 sequence: CSARRGAPRTGANVLTF. CDR3 coding DNA: TGCAGTGCTAGGCGCGGGGCCCCTAGGACTGGGGCCAACGTCCTGACTTTC.